This T cell receptor (beta chain) was recovered during a study of cytomegalovirus exposure and HLA in healthy donors. The CDR3 sequence is 14 residues long. Germline lookup yields CDR1 SGHAT and CDR2 FQDESV (reference sequence). V was cut by 1 base and J by 3 bases, with 9 bases left in between. In the PCR, 60 Vbeta and 13 Jbeta primers were used. Method: immunoSEQ multiplex PCR; TCRdb's copy keeps in-frame clones and lacks some. The sample lists about 190,000 clones, approximately 82% occurring once. The chain combines TRBV11-1 with TRBJ1-2; the D is unclear. The TCR originated in a man aged 35 to 55 in good health and CMV-seropositive. The sample consisted of PBMCs. The CDR3 is CASSLEAGYYGYTF. Written as DNA, the CDR3 is TGTGCCAGCAGCTTAGAGGCAGGATACTATGGCTACACCTTC.